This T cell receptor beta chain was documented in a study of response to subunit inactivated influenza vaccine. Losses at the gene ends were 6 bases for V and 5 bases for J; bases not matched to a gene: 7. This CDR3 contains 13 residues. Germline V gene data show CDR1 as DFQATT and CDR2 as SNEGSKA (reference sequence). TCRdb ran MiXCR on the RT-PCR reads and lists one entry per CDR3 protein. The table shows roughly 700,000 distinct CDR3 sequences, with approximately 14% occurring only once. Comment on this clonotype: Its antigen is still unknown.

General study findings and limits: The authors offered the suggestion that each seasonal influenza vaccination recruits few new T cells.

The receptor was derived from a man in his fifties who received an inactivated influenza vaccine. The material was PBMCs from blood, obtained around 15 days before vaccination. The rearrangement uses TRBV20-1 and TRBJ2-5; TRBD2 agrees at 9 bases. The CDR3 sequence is CSALAGVWETQYF. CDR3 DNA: TGCAGTGCGTTAGCGGGAGTCTGGGAGACCCAGTACTTC.